This T cell receptor beta chain appears in the sequencing data of a study of T cells in Graves' hyperthyroidism and ophthalmopathy. General study results and limits: The authors' 13 V-J model separated ophthalmopathy from stable hyperthyroidism.

This clonotype has ten or more counts. Its antigen is as yet unknown. Amplification of TCR beta CDR3 regions used RNA as the template. A first-round RT-PCR of the TCR CDR3 used the HTBI primer set. From the multiplex PCR reads, TCRdb called clonotypes with MiXCR, one entry per CDR3 protein. This table holds approximately 610,000 distinct CDR3 sequences, over 12% found once. Exclusion of patients followed from uncontrolled infection, other autoimmune disease, pregnancy or lactation. Diagnostic decisions used clinical symptoms, serum thyroxine and TRAb, thyroid ultrasound and orbital computed tomography. The germline gives CDR1 SGHDT, CDR2 YYEEEE. The CDR3 contains 16 residues. Trimming removed 4 bases at V and 1 base at J, with 15 bases between.

The sequence was collected from a middle-aged woman with Graves' ophthalmopathy. The specimen sequenced was blood. The chain couples TRBV5-6 to TRBJ2-4; D perhaps matches TRBD1 (6 bases). The CDR3 nucleotides are TGTGCCAGCAGCCCTGGGACAACGCTGGCCAAAAACATTCAGTACTTC. It translates to CASSPGTTLAKNIQYF. Full variable domain (missing parts from reference TRBV5-6 and TRBJ2-4): DAGVTQSPTHLIKTRGQQVTLRCSPKSGHDTVSWYQQALGQGPQFIFQYYEEEERQRGNFPDRFSGHQFPNYSSELNVNALLLGDSALYLCASSPGTTLAKNIQYFGAGTRLSVL.